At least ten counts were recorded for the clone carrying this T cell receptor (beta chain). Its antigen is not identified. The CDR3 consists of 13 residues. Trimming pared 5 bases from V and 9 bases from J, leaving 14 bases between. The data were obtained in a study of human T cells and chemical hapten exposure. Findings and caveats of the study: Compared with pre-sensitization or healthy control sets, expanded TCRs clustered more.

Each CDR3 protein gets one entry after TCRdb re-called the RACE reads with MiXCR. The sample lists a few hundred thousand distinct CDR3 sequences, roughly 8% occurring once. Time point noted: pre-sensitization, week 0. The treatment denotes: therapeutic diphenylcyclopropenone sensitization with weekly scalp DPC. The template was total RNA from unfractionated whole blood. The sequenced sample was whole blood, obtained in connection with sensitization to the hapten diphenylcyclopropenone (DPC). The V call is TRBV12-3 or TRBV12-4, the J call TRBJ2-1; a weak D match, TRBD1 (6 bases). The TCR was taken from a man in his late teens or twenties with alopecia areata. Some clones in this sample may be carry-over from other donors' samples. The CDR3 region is CASSTPPGVEQFF. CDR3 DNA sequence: TGTGCCAGCAGTACCCCGCCAGGGGTTGAGCAGTTCTTC.